This is a list of T cell receptor beta chains from one sample in a study of CD8 T cells in Susac syndrome. TCRdb re-called the immunoSEQ multiplex PCR reads through MiXCR, storing one row per CDR3 protein. There are roughly 330,000 distinct CDR3 sequences in the sample; 92% occur only once, and over 0.05% lies in the top ten. The sequenced material came from CD4+ T cells from PBMCs. These TCRs come from a human donor with multiple sclerosis. Both conserved end residues are part of each CDR3. D genes are given only for firm matches. Rows give clone size only sometimes, using once, few, many, or a class for an expanded clone.

CDR3 length: 16
J gene: TRBJ2-1
D gene: NA
clone size: NA
V gene: TRBV20-1
CDR3 protein: CSARGDSPFSYNEQFF
CDR3 DNA: TGCAGTGCTAGAGGCGACAGTCCATTCTCCTACAATGAGCAGTTCTTC

CDR3 length: 15
J gene: TRBJ2-7
D gene: NA
clone size: NA
V gene: TRBV6-2/TRBV6-3
CDR3 protein: CASSSGGAGNYEQYF
CDR3 DNA: TGTGCCAGCAGTTCCGGTGGGGCGGGGAACTACGAGCAGTACTTC

CDR3 length: 13
J gene: TRBJ2-3
D gene: NA
clone size: NA
V gene: TRBV7-3
CDR3 protein: CASSSTGYDTQYF
CDR3 DNA: TGTGCCAGCAGCTCCACAGGGTATGATACGCAGTATTTT

CDR3 length: 15
J gene: TRBJ1-1
D gene: TRBD1
clone size: NA
V gene: TRBV5-1
CDR3 protein: CASSRTGTGNTEAFF
CDR3 DNA: TGCGCCAGCAGCCGGACAGGGACAGGGAACACTGAAGCTTTCTTT

CDR3 length: 14
J gene: TRBJ1-5
D gene: NA
clone size: NA
V gene: TRBV5-1
CDR3 protein: CASSLQGEGNPQHF
CDR3 DNA: TGCGCCAGCAGCTTACAGGGAGAGGGGAATCCCCAGCATTTT

CDR3 length: 14
J gene: TRBJ2-1
D gene: TRBD2
clone size: NA
V gene: TRBV7-2
CDR3 protein: CASLLAGGYNEQFF
CDR3 DNA: TGTGCCAGCCTACTAGCGGGAGGGTACAATGAGCAGTTCTTC

CDR3 length: 16
J gene: TRBJ1-2
D gene: NA
clone size: NA
V gene: TRBV7-9
CDR3 protein: CASSLGPIPPGYGYTF
CDR3 DNA: TGTGCCAGCAGCTTAGGTCCAATTCCCCCTGGCTATGGCTACACCTTC

CDR3 length: 16
J gene: TRBJ2-3
D gene: TRBD2
clone size: once
V gene: TRBV12-3/TRBV12-4
CDR3 protein: CASSTRTSGSTDTQYF
CDR3 DNA: TGTGCCAGCAGTACGAGGACTAGCGGAAGCACAGATACGCAGTATTTT

CDR3 length: 18
J gene: TRBJ2-2
D gene: TRBD2
clone size: NA
V gene: TRBV12-3/TRBV12-4
CDR3 protein: CASSLARGLAGVGRELFF
CDR3 DNA: TGTGCCAGCAGTTTAGCTCGCGGACTAGCGGGGGTGGGCCGGGAGCTGTTTTTT

CDR3 length: 13
J gene: TRBJ1-1
D gene: TRBD1
clone size: NA
V gene: TRBV29-1
CDR3 protein: CSVGQTGGTEAFF
CDR3 DNA: TGCAGCGTTGGACAGACAGGGGGGACTGAAGCTTTCTTT

CDR3 length: 11
J gene: TRBJ2-7
D gene: NA
clone size: NA
V gene: TRBV29-1
CDR3 protein: CSVEGNYEQYF
CDR3 DNA: TGCAGCGTTGAAGGGAACTACGAGCAGTACTTC

CDR3 length: 16
J gene: TRBJ2-3
D gene: NA
clone size: NA
V gene: TRBV3-1
CDR3 protein: CASARFSRGPTDTQYF
CDR3 DNA: TGTGCCAGCGCAAGATTTTCGCGGGGGCCTACCGATACGCAGTATTTT

CDR3 length: 12
J gene: TRBJ2-1
D gene: NA
clone size: NA
V gene: TRBV3-1
CDR3 protein: CASSLRSNEQFF
CDR3 DNA: TGTGCCAGCAGCCTACGCAGCAATGAGCAGTTCTTC

CDR3 length: 16
J gene: TRBJ1-2
D gene: NA
clone size: once
V gene: TRBV7-2
CDR3 protein: CATGPQSQTLRYGYTF
CDR3 DNA: TGTGCCACAGGGCCCCAGTCCCAAACTCTCCGCTATGGCTACACCTTC

CDR3 length: 19
J gene: TRBJ1-6
D gene: NA
clone size: once
V gene: TRBV6-1
CDR3 protein: CASSEALRGAGSYNSPLHF
CDR3 DNA: TGTGCCAGCAGTGAAGCGCTTCGGGGGGCAGGTTCCTATAATTCACCCCTCCACTTT

CDR3 length: 16
J gene: TRBJ2-1
D gene: NA
clone size: NA
V gene: TRBV6-5
CDR3 protein: CASSYSLPSSYNEQFF
CDR3 DNA: TGTGCCAGCAGTTACTCGCTTCCTAGCTCCTACAATGAGCAGTTCTTC

CDR3 length: 13
J gene: TRBJ2-1
D gene: NA
clone size: NA
V gene: TRBV7-3
CDR3 protein: CASSLTWDSRLFF
CDR3 DNA: TGTGCCAGCAGCCTAACCTGGGACTCACGGCTGTTCTTC

CDR3 length: 13
J gene: TRBJ2-7
D gene: NA
clone size: NA
V gene: TRBV29-1
CDR3 protein: CSVEVTGPYEQYF
CDR3 DNA: TGCAGCGTTGAAGTGACAGGACCTTACGAGCAGTACTTC

CDR3 length: 13
J gene: TRBJ2-1
D gene: TRBD2
clone size: NA
V gene: TRBV6-6
CDR3 protein: CASKDGTRGPKFF
CDR3 DNA: TGTGCCAGCAAGGACGGGACTAGAGGCCCGAAGTTCTTC

CDR3 length: 13
J gene: TRBJ2-2
D gene: TRBD1
clone size: NA
V gene: TRBV29-1
CDR3 protein: CSVLQGAHGELFF
CDR3 DNA: TGCAGCGTACTCCAGGGGGCCCACGGGGAGCTGTTTTTT

CDR3 length: 14
J gene: TRBJ2-4
D gene: NA
clone size: NA
V gene: TRBV7-9
CDR3 protein: CASSLERSSSLQYF
CDR3 DNA: TGTGCCAGCAGCTTAGAACGGTCCTCTTCCCTTCAGTACTTC

CDR3 length: 12
J gene: TRBJ2-6
D gene: NA
clone size: NA
V gene: TRBV20-1
CDR3 protein: CSASGSANVLTF
CDR3 DNA: TGCAGTGCTAGTGGGTCGGCCAACGTCCTGACTTTC

CDR3 length: 12
J gene: TRBJ1-1
D gene: NA
clone size: NA
V gene: TRBV6-2/TRBV6-3
CDR3 protein: CASSLINTEAFF
CDR3 DNA: TGTGCCAGCAGTTTAATAAACACTGAAGCTTTCTTT

CDR3 length: 13
J gene: TRBJ2-5
D gene: NA
clone size: NA
V gene: TRBV6-6
CDR3 protein: CASSYPPGETQYF
CDR3 DNA: TGTGCCAGCAGTTACCCCCCAGGAGAGACCCAGTACTTC

CDR3 length: 14
J gene: TRBJ2-3
D gene: TRBD2
clone size: few
V gene: TRBV7-3
CDR3 protein: CASSLGRSTDTQYF
CDR3 DNA: TGTGCCAGCAGCCTCGGGAGGAGCACAGATACGCAGTATTTT

CDR3 length: 18
J gene: TRBJ2-3
D gene: TRBD2
clone size: NA
V gene: TRBV15
CDR3 protein: CATRSGLAGGPVTDTQYF
CDR3 DNA: TGTGCCACCAGGTCGGGACTAGCGGGGGGGCCGGTCACAGATACGCAGTATTTT

CDR3 length: 15
J gene: TRBJ2-3
D gene: TRBD2
clone size: NA
V gene: TRBV11-2
CDR3 protein: CASSPGGARTDTQYF
CDR3 DNA: TGTGCCAGCAGCCCGGGAGGCGCCCGCACAGATACGCAGTATTTT

CDR3 length: 16
J gene: TRBJ2-1
D gene: NA
clone size: once
V gene: TRBV9
CDR3 protein: CASSGRTASSYNEQFF
CDR3 DNA: TGTGCCAGCAGCGGAAGGACAGCAAGCTCCTACAATGAGCAGTTCTTC

CDR3 length: 16
J gene: TRBJ2-1
D gene: TRBD2
clone size: NA
V gene: TRBV11-2
CDR3 protein: CASSLTGGVFYNEQFF
CDR3 DNA: TGTGCCAGCAGCCTCACTGGGGGGGTATTCTACAATGAGCAGTTCTTC

CDR3 length: 14
J gene: TRBJ1-5
D gene: NA
clone size: NA
V gene: TRBV6-1
CDR3 protein: CASSHLGRSQPQHF
CDR3 DNA: TGTGCCAGCAGCCACCTTGGGAGGAGTCAGCCCCAGCATTTT

CDR3 length: 13
J gene: TRBJ1-4
D gene: NA
clone size: NA
V gene: TRBV28
CDR3 protein: CASSLPIGEKLFF
CDR3 DNA: TGTGCCAGCAGCCTCCCCATCGGAGAAAAACTGTTTTTT

CDR3 length: 13
J gene: TRBJ1-1
D gene: NA
clone size: few
V gene: TRBV6-5
CDR3 protein: CASSYGTSSWAFF
CDR3 DNA: TGTGCCAGCAGTTACGGGACATCCTCGTGGGCTTTCTTT

CDR3 length: 14
J gene: TRBJ2-2
D gene: NA
clone size: NA
V gene: TRBV18
CDR3 protein: CASSPGRDTGELFF
CDR3 DNA: TGTGCCAGCTCGCCGGGACGGGACACCGGGGAGCTGTTTTTT

CDR3 length: 15
J gene: TRBJ2-6
D gene: TRBD1
clone size: NA
V gene: TRBV4-3
CDR3 protein: CASSPGQVEANVLTF
CDR3 DNA: TGCGCCAGCAGCCCGGGACAGGTTGAGGCCAACGTCCTGACTTTC

CDR3 length: 17
J gene: TRBJ2-1
D gene: TRBD2
clone size: NA
V gene: TRBV3-1
CDR3 protein: CASSQESAGAPGNEQFF
CDR3 DNA: TGTGCCAGCAGCCAAGAGAGCGCGGGAGCGCCGGGGAATGAGCAGTTCTTC

CDR3 length: 12
J gene: TRBJ2-5
D gene: NA
clone size: NA
V gene: TRBV29-1
CDR3 protein: CSVDRDGGTQYF
CDR3 DNA: TGCAGCGTTGACCGGGACGGCGGGACCCAGTACTTC

CDR3 length: 14
J gene: TRBJ1-5
D gene: TRBD1
clone size: few
V gene: TRBV18
CDR3 protein: CASSPGGNNQPQHF
CDR3 DNA: TGTGCCAGCTCGCCAGGGGGGAACAATCAGCCCCAGCATTTT

CDR3 length: 15
J gene: TRBJ1-1
D gene: NA
clone size: NA
V gene: TRBV19
CDR3 protein: CASYRGSVPNTEAFF
CDR3 DNA: TGTGCCAGCTACAGAGGGTCCGTCCCGAACACTGAAGCTTTCTTT

CDR3 length: 12
J gene: TRBJ2-3
D gene: TRBD1
clone size: NA
V gene: TRBV30
CDR3 protein: CAWSGGPQTQYF
CDR3 DNA: TGTGCCTGGTCAGGGGGCCCCCAGACGCAGTATTTT

CDR3 length: 15
J gene: TRBJ2-3
D gene: TRBD2
clone size: NA
V gene: TRBV6-5
CDR3 protein: CASSPRGAHTDTQYF
CDR3 DNA: TGTGCCAGCAGTCCGCGGGGGGCACACACAGATACGCAGTATTTT

CDR3 length: 15
J gene: TRBJ1-3
D gene: TRBD1
clone size: NA
V gene: TRBV30
CDR3 protein: CAWSGTGGFGNTIYF
CDR3 DNA: TGTGCCTGGAGTGGGACAGGTGGATTTGGAAACACCATATATTTT

CDR3 length: 14
J gene: TRBJ1-4
D gene: NA
clone size: NA
V gene: TRBV6-5
CDR3 protein: CASSPLSTNEKLFF
CDR3 DNA: TGTGCCAGCTCCCCCCTCTCAACTAATGAAAAACTGTTTTTT

CDR3 length: 15
J gene: TRBJ1-6
D gene: NA
clone size: NA
V gene: TRBV5-1
CDR3 protein: CASSLGPTSDSPLHF
CDR3 DNA: TGCGCCAGCAGCTTGGGACCCACCTCGGATTCACCCCTCCACTTT

CDR3 length: 16
J gene: TRBJ1-2
D gene: NA
clone size: NA
V gene: TRBV19
CDR3 protein: CASSKDRSTKLQGYTF
CDR3 DNA: TGTGCCAGTAGTAAAGACAGGTCGACTAAGTTACAGGGCTACACCTTC

CDR3 length: 17
J gene: TRBJ2-7
D gene: NA
clone size: NA
V gene: TRBV6-5
CDR3 protein: CASSYSRATVRIYEQYF
CDR3 DNA: TGTGCCAGCAGTTACTCGAGGGCGACAGTCCGTATCTACGAGCAGTACTTC

CDR3 length: 14
J gene: TRBJ2-2
D gene: NA
clone size: NA
V gene: TRBV6-2/TRBV6-3
CDR3 protein: CASTGTRNTGELFF
CDR3 DNA: TGTGCCAGCACTGGGACCCGGAACACCGGGGAGCTGTTTTTT

CDR3 length: 12
J gene: TRBJ2-3
D gene: NA
clone size: NA
V gene: TRBV11-2
CDR3 protein: CASSSGPDTQYF
CDR3 DNA: TGTGCCAGCAGCTCCGGCCCAGATACGCAGTATTTT

CDR3 length: 15
J gene: TRBJ2-7
D gene: TRBD2
clone size: NA
V gene: TRBV11-3
CDR3 protein: CASSRTTSLSYEQYF
CDR3 DNA: TGTGCCAGCAGCCGTACGACTAGCCTGTCCTACGAGCAGTACTTC

CDR3 length: 13
J gene: TRBJ2-1
D gene: NA
clone size: NA
V gene: TRBV20-1
CDR3 protein: CSAEKDMNNEQFF
CDR3 DNA: TGCAGTGCCGAGAAGGACATGAACAATGAGCAGTTCTTC

CDR3 length: 13
J gene: TRBJ1-1
D gene: NA
clone size: NA
V gene: TRBV6-2/TRBV6-3
CDR3 protein: CASTGTFNTEAFF
CDR3 DNA: TGTGCCAGCACCGGGACCTTTAACACTGAAGCTTTCTTT

CDR3 length: 15
J gene: TRBJ1-4
D gene: NA
clone size: NA
V gene: TRBV30
CDR3 protein: CAWSRGQGGNEELFF
CDR3 DNA: TGTGCCTGGAGTAGAGGGCAGGGAGGTAATGAAGAACTGTTTTTT

CDR3 length: 15
J gene: TRBJ1-1
D gene: NA
clone size: NA
V gene: TRBV6-5
CDR3 protein: CASSYSNQGNTEAFF
CDR3 DNA: TGTGCCAGCAGTTACTCGAACCAGGGAAACACTGAAGCTTTCTTT